This T cell receptor (delta chain) is drawn from a study of γδ T cells in repeated Plasmodium falciparum infection. Across the study: Donors had four controlled P. falciparum NF54 infections over roughly 640 days. Timepoints: baseline, immediately before selected infections, and 21 days after every infection.

A few counts support this clone. Translating this DNA gives a protein that differs at residue 3 from the TCRdb one, which belongs to a much larger clone; a read error is likely, and the protein shown is this translation. TCRdb repeated clone calling on the multiplex PCR reads with CATT. The sample has 80,000 to 95,000 delta-chain clones; more than 1.4% are singletons. The receptor's source is a pool of human donors (malaria-infected and uninfected, not separated). The sample was gamma-delta T cells from blood.

This CDR3 is CAYDTPGEALTAQLFF. Written as DNA, the CDR3 is TGTGCCTATGACACCCCTGGGGAAGCTTTGACAGCACAACTCTTCTTT. J is TRDJ2 and V is TRDV2, with D perhaps matching TRDD3 (6 bases). TCRdb leaves out the J gene; it was filled in here by matching the DNA to germline. The CDR3 totals 16 residues. Germline-derived CDR1 and CDR2 are GEAIGNYY and EKD.